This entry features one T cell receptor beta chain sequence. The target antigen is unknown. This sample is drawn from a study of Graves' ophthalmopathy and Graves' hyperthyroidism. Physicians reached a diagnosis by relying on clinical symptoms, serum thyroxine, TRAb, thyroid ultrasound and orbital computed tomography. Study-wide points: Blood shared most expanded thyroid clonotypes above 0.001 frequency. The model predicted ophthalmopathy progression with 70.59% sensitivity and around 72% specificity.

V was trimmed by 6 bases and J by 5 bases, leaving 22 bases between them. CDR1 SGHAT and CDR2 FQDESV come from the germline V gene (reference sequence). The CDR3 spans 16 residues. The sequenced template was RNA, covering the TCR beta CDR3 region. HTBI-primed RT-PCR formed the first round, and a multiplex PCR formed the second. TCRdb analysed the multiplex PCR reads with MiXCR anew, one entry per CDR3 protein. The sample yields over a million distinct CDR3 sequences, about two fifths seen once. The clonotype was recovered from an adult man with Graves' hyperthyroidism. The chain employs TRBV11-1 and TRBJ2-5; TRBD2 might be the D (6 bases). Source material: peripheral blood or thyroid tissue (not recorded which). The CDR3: CASSAPWREIGETQYF. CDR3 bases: TGTGCCAGCAGTGCCCCCTGGAGGGAGATCGGGGAGACCCAGTACTTC.